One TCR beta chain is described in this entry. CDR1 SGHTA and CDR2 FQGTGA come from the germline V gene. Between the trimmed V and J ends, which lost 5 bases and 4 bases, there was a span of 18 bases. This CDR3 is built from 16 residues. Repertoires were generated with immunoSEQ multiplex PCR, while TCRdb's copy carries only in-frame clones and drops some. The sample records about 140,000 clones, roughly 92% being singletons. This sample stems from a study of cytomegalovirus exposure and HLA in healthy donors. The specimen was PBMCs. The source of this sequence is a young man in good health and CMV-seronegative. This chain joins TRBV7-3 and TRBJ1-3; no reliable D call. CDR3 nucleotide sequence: TGTGCCAGCAGCCCACGGTCGGGAGGAGGAGGAAACACCATATATTTT. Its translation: CASSPRSGGGGNTIYF.